This is a list of T cell receptor beta chains from one sample in a study of shared clonotypes between healthy human individuals. The table came from immunoSEQ multiplex PCR; TCRdb's copy has only in-frame clones and leaves some out. The table shows about 2.3 million clones, with just under 95% occurring only once. What was sequenced was naive CD4+ T cells from PBMCs. Receptors originate from a man between 18 and 35 years old in good health. Some clones in this sample may be carry-over from other donors' samples. The conserved cysteine and the conserved F or W are not part of the CDR3 here. The order of the fields is CDR3 protein, D gene, V gene, J gene, clone size. D genes are given only for firm matches. For some rows the clone size is stated as once, few or many, or as a class when expanded; others skip it.

ASSLAGGRETQY	TRBD2	TRBV5-4	TRBJ2-5	-
ASSYSGVSTNEKLF	-	TRBV6-5	TRBJ1-4	-
ASSLRQGIYGYT	TRBD1	TRBV28	TRBJ1-2	-
ASSADRTYEQY	-	TRBV6-1	TRBJ2-7	once
ASNKLGGEQF	-	TRBV19	TRBJ2-1	once
ASSVGTSGSSWGTDTQY	TRBD2	TRBV9	TRBJ2-3	-
ASSLLIGGDGYT	-	TRBV7-2	TRBJ1-2	-
ASSLTSGPYEQY	TRBD2	TRBV14	TRBJ2-7	-
ASSLVGGYEQY	TRBD2	TRBV5-1	TRBJ2-7	once
SVEDRGRERGYEQY	-	TRBV29-1	TRBJ2-7	-
ASSPLSADRVGGYT	TRBD1	TRBV28	TRBJ1-2	once
ASIINIRSGANVLT	-	TRBV28	TRBJ2-6	-
SARDRTEQY	-	TRBV20-1	TRBJ2-7	-
ASSPGGQNYGYT	-	TRBV14	TRBJ1-2	-
ASRIRWQGEITYEQY	TRBD1	TRBV28	TRBJ2-7	-
ASSSTGLNTEAF	-	TRBV7-2	TRBJ1-1	-
ASSLSGAGGYT	-	TRBV5-5	TRBJ1-2	-
ASRAGNTEAF	-	TRBV6-5	TRBJ1-1	-
ASSPPGAGRRYGYT	-	TRBV28	TRBJ1-2	-
ASSRGLAAYEQY	TRBD2	TRBV7-2	TRBJ2-7	-